This TCR beta chain was documented in a study of cytomegalovirus exposure and HLA in healthy donors. This clone was seen a single time. What it binds is not known. With 60 Vbeta and 13 Jbeta primers, the PCR was carried out. Profiling relied on immunoSEQ multiplex PCR, and the TCRdb table lists in-frame clones only, not all of them. Here the sample spans around 300,000 clones, about 66% being singletons. V shed 4 bases, J shed 1 base, and the junction held 6 bases outside the gene matches. The CDR3 totals 15 residues. The germline CDR1 and CDR2 sequences are SGHRS and YFSETQ. Study-wide findings and caveats: It was confirmed in vitro that a few of the CMV-associated chains were specific for CMV antigens. For TCR beta chains, V- and J-gene trimming was later linked to a missense DCLRE1C variant.

The sequencing input was PBMCs. The receptor's source is a female donor in good health and CMV-seronegative. This rearrangement joins TRBV5-1 to TRBJ2-3, with TRBD1 matching 7 bases. CDR3 in amino acids: CASSLGGLGTDTQYF. CDR3 nucleotides: TGCGCCAGCAGCCTAGGGGGCCTCGGCACAGATACGCAGTATTTT.